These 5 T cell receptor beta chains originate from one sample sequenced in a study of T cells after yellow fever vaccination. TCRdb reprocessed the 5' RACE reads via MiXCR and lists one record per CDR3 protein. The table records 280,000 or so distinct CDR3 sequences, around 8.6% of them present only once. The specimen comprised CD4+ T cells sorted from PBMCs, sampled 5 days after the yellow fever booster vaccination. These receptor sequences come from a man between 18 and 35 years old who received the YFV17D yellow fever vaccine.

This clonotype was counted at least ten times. The CDR3 reads CASLVAGTDTQYF. In nucleotides, the CDR3 is TGTGCCAGCCTCGTAGCGGGCACAGATACGCAGTATTTT. The V call is TRBV7-9, the J call TRBJ2-3; possibly TRBD2 for D (6 bases). In germline, CDR1 is SEHNR, CDR2 FQNEAQ (reference sequence). The length of the CDR3 is 13 residues. V gave up 8 bases and J gave up 1 base, with 10 bases separating them.

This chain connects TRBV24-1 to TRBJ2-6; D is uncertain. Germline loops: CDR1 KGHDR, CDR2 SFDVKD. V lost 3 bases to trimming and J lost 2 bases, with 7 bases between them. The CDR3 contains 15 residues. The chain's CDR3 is CATSDPPAGANVLTF. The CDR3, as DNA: TGTGCCACCAGTGATCCCCCTGCTGGGGCCAACGTCCTGACTTTC.

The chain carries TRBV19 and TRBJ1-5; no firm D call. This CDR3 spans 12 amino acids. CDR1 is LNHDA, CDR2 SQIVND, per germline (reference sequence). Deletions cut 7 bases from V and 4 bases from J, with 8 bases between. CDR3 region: CASTKSNQPQHF. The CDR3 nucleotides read TGTGCCAGTACCAAATCGAATCAGCCCCAGCATTTT.

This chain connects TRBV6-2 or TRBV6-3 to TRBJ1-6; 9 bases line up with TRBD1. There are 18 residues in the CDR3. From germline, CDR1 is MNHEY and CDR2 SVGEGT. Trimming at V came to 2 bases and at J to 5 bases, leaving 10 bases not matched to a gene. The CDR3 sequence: CASSYTLGTGRDNSPLHF. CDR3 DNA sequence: TGTGCCAGCAGTTACACCCTCGGGACAGGGAGAGATAATTCACCCCTCCACTTT.

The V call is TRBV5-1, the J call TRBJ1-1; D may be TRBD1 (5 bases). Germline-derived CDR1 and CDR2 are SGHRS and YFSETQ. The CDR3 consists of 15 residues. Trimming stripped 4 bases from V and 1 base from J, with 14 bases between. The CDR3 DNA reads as TGCGCCAGCAGCGGGCTGACAGACCAGAACACTGAAGCTTTCTTT. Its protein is CASSGLTDQNTEAFF.